The T cell receptor (beta chain) under discussion was sequenced for a study of blood T cell repertoires in COVID-19. As for the study in general: T cells, B-cell-depleted T cells, or PBMCs provided the cDNA or gDNA that served as material.

The table came from immunoSEQ multiplex PCR; TCRdb's copy has only in-frame clones and leaves some out. The table has approximately 200,000 clones, 70% to 90% seen once. This clone came up once. This TCR was sampled from a man aged 25 to 40 with COVID-19, enrolled during active disease. Sequenced: peripheral blood.

The DNA for the CDR3 is TGTGCCACCAGCATTGAGGAGAACACTGAAGCTTTCTTT. It codes for CATSIEENTEAFF. The rearrangement links TRBV15 to TRBJ1-1; no reliable D call. The CDR3 is 13 amino acids. V lost 4 bases and J 1 base, leaving 7 bases between the germline ends. The germline CDR1 and CDR2 sequences are LNHNV and YYDKDF (reference sequence).